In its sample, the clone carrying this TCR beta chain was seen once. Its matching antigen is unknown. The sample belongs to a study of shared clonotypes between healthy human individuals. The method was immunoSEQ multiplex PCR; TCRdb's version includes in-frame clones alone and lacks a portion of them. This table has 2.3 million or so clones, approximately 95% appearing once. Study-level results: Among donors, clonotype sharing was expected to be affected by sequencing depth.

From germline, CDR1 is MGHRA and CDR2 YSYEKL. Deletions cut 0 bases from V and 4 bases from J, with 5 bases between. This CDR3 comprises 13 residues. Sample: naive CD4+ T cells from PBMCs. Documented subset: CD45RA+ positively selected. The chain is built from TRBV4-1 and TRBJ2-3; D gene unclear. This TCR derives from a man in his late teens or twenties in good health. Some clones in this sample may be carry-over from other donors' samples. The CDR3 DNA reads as TGCGCCAGCAGCCAAGAAATTTCAGATACGCAGTATTTT. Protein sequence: CASSQEISDTQYF.